This note documents a single TCR beta chain sequence. CDR1 and CDR2 from the germline V gene are SGHRS and YFSETQ. The CDR3 length is 16 residues. Deletions cut 0 bases from V and 5 bases from J, with 15 bases between. This sample was taken from a study of shared clonotypes between healthy human individuals. TCRdb's table, derived via immunoSEQ multiplex PCR, lists solely in-frame clones and lacks some. The profile shows 1.6 million or so clones, approximately 97% of them singletons. The rearrangement uses TRBV5-1 and TRBJ2-1, with D maybe TRBD2 (6 bases). The sequenced material came from naive CD4+ T cells sorted from blood. Specified subset: CD45RA+ positively selected. This sequence was found in a young man in good health. The CDR3 spells CASSLGVGGMNNEQFF. The CDR3 DNA follows: TGCGCCAGCAGCTTGGGTGTAGGCGGGATGAACAATGAGCAGTTCTTC.